The following is a T cell receptor beta chain sequence with its context. This specimen comes from a study of T cell changes during pregnancy in multiple sclerosis. Method: immunoSEQ multiplex PCR; TCRdb's copy keeps in-frame clones and lacks some. The table lists tens of thousands of clones, around 90% of them singletons. The V gene's germline CDR1 is MNHEY and CDR2 SMNVEV (reference sequence). Trimming removed 6 bases at V and 0 bases at J, with 15 bases between. The CDR3 length is 16 residues. This chain links TRBV27 with TRBJ2-1; no reliable D call. The receptor comes from a female donor in good health, enrolled as a control in a pregnancy study. Sequencing was performed on peripheral blood, taken after pregnancy. CDR3 sequence: CASSFLVDSSYNEQFF. In nucleotides, the CDR3 is TGTGCCAGCAGCTTCCTAGTGGATAGCTCCTACAATGAGCAGTTCTTC.